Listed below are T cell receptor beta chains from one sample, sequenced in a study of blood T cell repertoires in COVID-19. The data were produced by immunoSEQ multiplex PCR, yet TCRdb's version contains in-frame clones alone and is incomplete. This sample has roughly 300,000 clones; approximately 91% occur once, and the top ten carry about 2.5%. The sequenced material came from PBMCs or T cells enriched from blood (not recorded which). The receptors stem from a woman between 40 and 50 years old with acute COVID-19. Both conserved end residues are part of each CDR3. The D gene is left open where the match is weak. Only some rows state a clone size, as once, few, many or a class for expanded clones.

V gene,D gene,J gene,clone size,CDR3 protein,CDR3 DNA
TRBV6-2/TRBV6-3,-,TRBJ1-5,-,CASSYSRVSNQPQHF,TGTGCCAGCAGTTACTCACGGGTAAGCAATCAGCCCCAGCATTTT
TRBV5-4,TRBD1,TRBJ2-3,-,CASSFDRGTDTQYF,TGTGCCAGCAGCTTCGACAGGGGAACAGATACGCAGTATTTT
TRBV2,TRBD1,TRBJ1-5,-,CASSEWGQGLHQPQHF,TGTGCCAGCAGTGAATGGGGACAGGGATTACATCAGCCCCAGCATTTT
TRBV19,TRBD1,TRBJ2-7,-,CASRGRGTYEQYF,TGTGCCAGTAGGGGCAGGGGGACCTACGAGCAGTACTTC
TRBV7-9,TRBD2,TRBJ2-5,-,CASRATSGSRQETQYF,TGTGCCAGCAGGGCCACTAGCGGGTCCCGCCAAGAGACCCAGTACTTC
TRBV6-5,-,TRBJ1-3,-,CASKMDSAGNTIYF,TGTGCCAGCAAGATGGACAGCGCTGGAAACACCATATATTTT
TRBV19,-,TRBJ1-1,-,CASSIGSGTEAFF,TGTGCCAGTAGTATAGGATCAGGGACTGAAGCTTTCTTT
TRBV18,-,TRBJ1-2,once,CASSPATGTQFNYGYTF,TGTGCCAGCTCGCCAGCCACGGGGACACAGTTCAACTATGGCTACACCTTC
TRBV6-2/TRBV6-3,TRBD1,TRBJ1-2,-,CASSYRRGRNYGYTF,TGTGCCAGCAGTTACAGGAGGGGGCGAAACTATGGCTACACCTTC
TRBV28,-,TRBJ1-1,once,CASSLSHPNTEAFF,TGTGCCAGCAGTTTGTCACATCCTAACACTGAAGCTTTCTTT
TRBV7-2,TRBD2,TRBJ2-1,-,CASSPPGLAGLFF,TGTGCCAGCAGTCCACCGGGACTAGCGGGATTGTTCTTC
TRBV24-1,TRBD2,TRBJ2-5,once,CATSDGTSGQETQYF,TGTGCCACCAGTGATGGGACTAGCGGCCAAGAGACCCAGTACTTC
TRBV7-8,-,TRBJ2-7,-,CASSSPPGGSYEQYF,TGTGCCAGCAGCTCTCCCCCCGGGGGATCCTACGAGCAGTACTTC
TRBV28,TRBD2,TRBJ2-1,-,CASSFTGLAGGVSSYNEQFF,TGTGCCAGCAGTTTTACGGGACTAGCGGGAGGTGTGAGCTCCTACAATGAGCAGTTCTTC
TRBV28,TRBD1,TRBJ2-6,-,CASATTGSGANVLTF,TGTGCCAGCGCCACGACAGGGTCCGGGGCCAACGTCCTGACTTTC
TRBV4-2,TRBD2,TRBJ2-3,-,CASSQEGSGGAGDTQYF,TGTGCCAGCAGCCAAGAAGGAAGCGGGGGGGCCGGGGATACGCAGTATTTT
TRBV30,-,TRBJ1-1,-,CAWSRTSNTEAFF,TGTGCCTGGAGTCGCACTTCTAACACTGAAGCTTTCTTT
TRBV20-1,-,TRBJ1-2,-,CSASGGRDGYTF,TGCAGTGCTAGTGGGGGGAGGGATGGCTACACCTTC
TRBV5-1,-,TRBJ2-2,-,CASSLEGNGELFF,TGCGCCAGCAGCTTGGAGGGGAACGGGGAGCTGTTTTTT
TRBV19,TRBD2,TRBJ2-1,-,CASSPLAGGPYNEQFF,TGTGCCAGTAGTCCTCTAGCGGGGGGGCCTTACAATGAGCAGTTCTTC
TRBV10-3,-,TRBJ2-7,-,CAISDVGQTSSYEQYF,TGTGCCATCAGTGATGTAGGACAGACCAGCTCCTACGAGCAGTACTTC
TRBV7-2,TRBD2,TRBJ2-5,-,CASIRGGTSAPAQYF,TGTGCCAGCATCAGGGGGGGGACTAGCGCCCCGGCCCAGTACTTC
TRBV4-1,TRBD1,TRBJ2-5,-,CASSSTGTGGETQYF,TGCGCCAGCAGCTCCACTGGGACAGGGGGAGAGACCCAGTACTTC
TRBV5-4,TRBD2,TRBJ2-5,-,CASSVRSGGETQYF,TGTGCCAGCAGCGTCAGAAGCGGGGGAGAGACCCAGTACTTC
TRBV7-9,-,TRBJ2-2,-,CASSPLATPSRVGELFF,TGTGCCAGCAGCCCTCTAGCGACCCCCTCCCGTGTAGGGGAGCTGTTTTTT
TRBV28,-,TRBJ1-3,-,CASGLDSSGNTIYF,TGTGCCAGCGGATTGGACAGCTCTGGAAACACCATATATTTT
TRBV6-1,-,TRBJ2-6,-,CASSQPYSGANVLTF,TGTGCCAGCAGTCAACCCTACTCTGGGGCCAACGTCCTGACTTTC
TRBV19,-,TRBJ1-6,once,CASNRQSSYNSPLHF,TGTGCCAGTAACAGGCAGAGCTCCTATAATTCACCCCTCCACTTT
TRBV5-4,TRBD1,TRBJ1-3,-,CASSTRQGTGNTIYF,TGTGCCAGCAGCACCCGACAGGGGACTGGAAACACCATATATTTT
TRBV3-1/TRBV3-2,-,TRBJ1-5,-,CASSQGTRQPQHF,TGTGCCAGCAGCCAAGGGACAAGGCAGCCCCAGCATTTT
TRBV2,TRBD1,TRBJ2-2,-,CASRDGQGRGGELFF,TGTGCCAGCAGAGACGGACAGGGGAGAGGCGGGGAGCTGTTTTTT
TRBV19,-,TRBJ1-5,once,CASSGPGNQPQHF,TGTGCCAGTAGTGGGCCCGGTAATCAGCCCCAGCATTTT
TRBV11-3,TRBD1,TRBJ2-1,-,CASSLGLGQGFNEQFF,TGTGCCAGCAGCTTAGGGCTGGGACAGGGCTTCAATGAGCAGTTCTTC
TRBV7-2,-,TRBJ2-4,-,CASTKYGGHNIQYF,TGTGCCAGCACAAAATATGGGGGACACAACATTCAGTACTTC
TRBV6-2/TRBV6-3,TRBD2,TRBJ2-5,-,CASSDLAGGLGETQYF,TGTGCCAGCAGTGACCTAGCGGGAGGGCTGGGAGAGACCCAGTACTTC
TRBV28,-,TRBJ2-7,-,CASTGGQNSYEQYF,TGTGCCAGCACCGGGGGACAGAACTCCTACGAGCAGTACTTC
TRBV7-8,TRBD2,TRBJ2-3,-,CASSSAGVADTQYF,TGTGCCAGCAGCTCAGCGGGAGTGGCAGATACGCAGTATTTT
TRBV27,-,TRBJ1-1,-,CASRLKGGALINTEAFF,TGTGCCAGCCGTTTAAAAGGGGGGGCGCTTATAAACACTGAAGCTTTCTTT
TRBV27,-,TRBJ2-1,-,CASSLRDSREQFF,TGTGCCAGCAGTCTCCGGGACTCTAGGGAGCAGTTCTTC
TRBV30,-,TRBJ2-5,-,CAWRFAGRETQYF,TGTGCCTGGAGGTTTGCGGGACGGGAGACCCAGTACTTC
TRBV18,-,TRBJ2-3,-,CASSSLGKLGGDTQYF,TGTGCCAGCTCATCCCTCGGTAAACTAGGAGGAGATACGCAGTATTTT
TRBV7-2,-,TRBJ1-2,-,CASSPLNYGYTF,TGTGCCAGCAGCCCACTGAACTATGGCTACACCTTC
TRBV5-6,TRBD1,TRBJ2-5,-,CASSYGQGKETQYF,TGTGCCAGCAGCTATGGACAGGGTAAAGAGACCCAGTACTTC
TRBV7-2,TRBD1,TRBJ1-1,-,CASSVTGETEAFF,TGTGCCAGCAGCGTGACAGGGGAGACTGAAGCTTTCTTT
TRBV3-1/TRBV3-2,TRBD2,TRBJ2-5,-,CASSQIGLAGFKETQYF,TGTGCCAGCAGCCAAATCGGACTAGCGGGGTTCAAAGAGACCCAGTACTTC
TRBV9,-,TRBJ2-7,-,CASSVGADSTYEQYF,TGTGCCAGCAGCGTAGGTGCGGATTCGACCTACGAGCAGTACTTC
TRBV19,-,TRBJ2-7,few,CASRLAYEQYF,TGTGCCAGTAGACTAGCCTACGAGCAGTACTTC
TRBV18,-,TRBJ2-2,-,CASSPPNGARTGELFF,TGTGCCAGCTCACCACCGAACGGCGCGCGGACCGGGGAGCTGTTTTTT
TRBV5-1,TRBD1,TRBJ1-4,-,CASSSQGTNEKLFF,TGCGCCAGCAGCTCACAGGGGACTAATGAAAAACTGTTTTTT
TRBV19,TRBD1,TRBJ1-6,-,CASSRAGTVDNSPLHF,TGTGCCAGTAGTAGAGCCGGGACAGTTGATAATTCACCCCTCCACTTT
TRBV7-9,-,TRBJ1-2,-,CASSLSTGRFDGYTF,TGTGCCAGCAGCTTATCTACAGGGAGATTCGATGGCTACACCTTC
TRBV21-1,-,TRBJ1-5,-,CASRRDRERQPQHF,TGTGCCAGCCGACGGGACAGGGAAAGGCAGCCCCAGCATTTT
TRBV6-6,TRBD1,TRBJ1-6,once,CASNQGQVDSPLHF,TGTGCCAGCAACCAGGGACAGGTCGATTCACCCCTCCACTTT
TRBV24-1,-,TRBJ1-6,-,CATSDSAAGFNSPLHF,TGTGCCACCAGTGATTCTGCCGCGGGGTTTAATTCACCCCTCCACTTT
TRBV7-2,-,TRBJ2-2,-,CASSLAPGTGELFF,TGTGCCAGCAGCTTAGCCCCGGGCACCGGGGAGCTGTTTTTT
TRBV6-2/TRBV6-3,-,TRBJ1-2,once,CASSYGGAGYGYTF,TGTGCCAGCAGTTACGGGGGGGCTGGCTATGGCTACACCTTC
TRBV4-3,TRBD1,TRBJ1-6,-,CASSQDGTDNSPLHF,TGCGCCAGCAGCCAAGATGGGACAGATAATTCACCCCTCCACTTT
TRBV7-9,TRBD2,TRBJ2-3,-,CASSLYSSGGADTQYF,TGTGCCAGCAGCTTATATTCTAGCGGGGGGGCCGATACGCAGTATTTT
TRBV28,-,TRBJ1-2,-,CASSGRGTANYGYTF,TGTGCCAGCAGTGGGCGTGGTACAGCTAACTATGGCTACACCTTC
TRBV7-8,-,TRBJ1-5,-,CASSFGNSNQPQHF,TGTGCCAGCAGCTTCGGGAACAGCAATCAGCCCCAGCATTTT